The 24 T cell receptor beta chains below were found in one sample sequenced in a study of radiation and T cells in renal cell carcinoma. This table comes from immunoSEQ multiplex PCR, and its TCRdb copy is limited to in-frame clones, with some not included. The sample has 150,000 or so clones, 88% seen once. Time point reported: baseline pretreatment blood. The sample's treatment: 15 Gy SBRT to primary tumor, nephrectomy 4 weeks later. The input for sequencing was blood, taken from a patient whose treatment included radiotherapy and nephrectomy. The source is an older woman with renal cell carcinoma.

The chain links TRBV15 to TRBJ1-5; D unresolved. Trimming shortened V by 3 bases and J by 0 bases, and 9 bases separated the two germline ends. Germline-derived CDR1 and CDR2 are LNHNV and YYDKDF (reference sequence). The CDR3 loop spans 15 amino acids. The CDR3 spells CATSRTVYSNQPQHF. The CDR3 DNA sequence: TGTGCCACCAGCAGGACGGTTTATAGCAATCAGCCCCAGCATTTT.

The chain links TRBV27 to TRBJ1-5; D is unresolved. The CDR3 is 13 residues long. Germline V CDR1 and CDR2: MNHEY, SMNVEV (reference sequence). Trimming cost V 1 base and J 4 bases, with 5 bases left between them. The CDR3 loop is CASSLFGNQPQHF. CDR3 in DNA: TGTGCCAGCAGTTTATTTGGAAATCAGCCCCAGCATTTT.

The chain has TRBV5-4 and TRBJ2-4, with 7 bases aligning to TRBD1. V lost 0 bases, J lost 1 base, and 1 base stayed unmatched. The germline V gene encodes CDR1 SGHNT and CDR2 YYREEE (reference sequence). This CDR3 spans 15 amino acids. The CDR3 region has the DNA TGTGCCAGCAGCTTGGAGGGGGCGGCCAAAAACATTCAGTACTTC. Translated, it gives CASSLEGAAKNIQYF. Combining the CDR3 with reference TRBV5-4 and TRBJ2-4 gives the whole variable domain ETGVTQSPTHLIKTRGQQVTLRCSSQSGHNTVSWYQQALGQGPQFIFQYYREEENGRGNFPPRFSGLQFPNYSSELNVNALELDDSALYLCASSLEGAAKNIQYFGAGTRLSVL.

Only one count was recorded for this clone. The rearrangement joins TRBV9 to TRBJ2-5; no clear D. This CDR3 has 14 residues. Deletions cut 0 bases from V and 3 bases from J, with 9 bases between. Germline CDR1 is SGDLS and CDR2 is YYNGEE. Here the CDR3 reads CASSVGMEKETQYF. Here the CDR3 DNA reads TGTGCCAGCAGCGTAGGGATGGAGAAAGAGACCCAGTACTTC.

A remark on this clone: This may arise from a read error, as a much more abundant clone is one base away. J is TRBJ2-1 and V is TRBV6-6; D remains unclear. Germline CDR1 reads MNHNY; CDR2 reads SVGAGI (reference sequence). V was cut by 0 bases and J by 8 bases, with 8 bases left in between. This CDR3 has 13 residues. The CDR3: CASSYSGGHEQFF. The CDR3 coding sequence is TGTGCCAGCAGTTACTCGGGCGGACATGAGCAGTTCTTC.

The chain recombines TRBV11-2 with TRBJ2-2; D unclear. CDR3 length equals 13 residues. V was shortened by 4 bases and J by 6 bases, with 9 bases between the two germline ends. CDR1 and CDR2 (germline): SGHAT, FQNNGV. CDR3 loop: CASSSSRPGELFF. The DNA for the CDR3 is TGTGCCAGCAGCTCCTCTAGGCCCGGGGAGCTGTTTTTT.

Here the CDR3 reads CSVEEWARVSYNEQFF. CDR3 in DNA: TGCAGCGTTGAGGAATGGGCTAGAGTGTCCTACAATGAGCAGTTCTTC. The rearrangement uses TRBV29-1 and TRBJ2-1; no definite D call. The ends were cut back, 3 bases at V and 1 base at J, with 16 bases in the middle. Germline CDR1 and CDR2: SQVTM and ANQGSEA. The CDR3 covers 16 residues.

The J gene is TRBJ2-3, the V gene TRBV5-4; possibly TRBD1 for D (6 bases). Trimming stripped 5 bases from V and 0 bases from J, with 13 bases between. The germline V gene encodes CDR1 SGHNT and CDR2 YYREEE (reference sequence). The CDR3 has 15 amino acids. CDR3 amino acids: CASRPRQVSTDTQYF. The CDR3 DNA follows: TGTGCCAGCAGGCCGAGACAGGTCAGCACAGATACGCAGTATTTT.

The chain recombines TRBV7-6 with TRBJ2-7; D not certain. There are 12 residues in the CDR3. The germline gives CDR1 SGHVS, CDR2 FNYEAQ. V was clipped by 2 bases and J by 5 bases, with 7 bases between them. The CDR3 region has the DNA TGTGCCAGCAGCTTAATTGGCAACGAGCAGTACTTC. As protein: CASSLIGNEQYF.

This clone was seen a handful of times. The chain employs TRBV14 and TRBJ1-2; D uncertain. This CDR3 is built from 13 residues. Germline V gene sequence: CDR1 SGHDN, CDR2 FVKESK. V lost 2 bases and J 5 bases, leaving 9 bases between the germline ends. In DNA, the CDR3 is TGTGCCAGCAGCCAATCTGGGGTTTATGGCTACACCTTC. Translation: CASSQSGVYGYTF.

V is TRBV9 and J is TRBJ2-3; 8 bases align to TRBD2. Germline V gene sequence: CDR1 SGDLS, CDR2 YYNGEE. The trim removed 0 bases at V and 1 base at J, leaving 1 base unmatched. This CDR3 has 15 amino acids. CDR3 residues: CASSVEAGGTDTQYF. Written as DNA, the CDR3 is TGTGCCAGCAGCGTAGAAGCGGGGGGCACAGATACGCAGTATTTT.

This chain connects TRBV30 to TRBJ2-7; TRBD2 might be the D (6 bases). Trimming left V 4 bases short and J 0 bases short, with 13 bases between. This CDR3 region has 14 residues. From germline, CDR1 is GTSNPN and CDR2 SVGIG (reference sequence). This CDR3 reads CAWKGDSGSYEQYF. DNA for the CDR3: TGTGCCTGGAAAGGCGATAGCGGCTCCTACGAGCAGTACTTC.

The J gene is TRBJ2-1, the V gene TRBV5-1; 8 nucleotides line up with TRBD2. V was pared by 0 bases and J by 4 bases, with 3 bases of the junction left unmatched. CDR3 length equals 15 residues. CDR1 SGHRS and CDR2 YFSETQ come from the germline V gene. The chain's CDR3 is CASSLEAGGYNEQFF. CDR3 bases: TGCGCCAGCAGCTTGGAGGCGGGGGGATACAATGAGCAGTTCTTC. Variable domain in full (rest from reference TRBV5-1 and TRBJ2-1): KAGVTQTPRYLIKTRGQQVTLSCSPISGHRSVSWYQQTPGQGLQFLFEYFSETQRNKGNFPGRFSGRQFSNSRSEMNVSTLELGDSALYLCASSLEAGGYNEQFFGPGTRLTVL.

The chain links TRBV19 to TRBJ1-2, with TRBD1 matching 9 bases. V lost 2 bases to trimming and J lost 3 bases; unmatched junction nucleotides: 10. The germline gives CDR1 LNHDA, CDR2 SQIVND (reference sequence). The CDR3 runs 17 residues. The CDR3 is CASSIIGNRDRDYGYTF. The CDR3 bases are TGTGCCAGTAGTATAATTGGGAATAGGGACAGGGACTATGGCTACACCTTC.

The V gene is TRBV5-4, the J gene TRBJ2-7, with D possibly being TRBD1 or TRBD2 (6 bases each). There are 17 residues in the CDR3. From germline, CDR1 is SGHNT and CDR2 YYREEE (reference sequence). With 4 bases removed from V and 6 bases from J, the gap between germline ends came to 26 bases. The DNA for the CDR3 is TGTGCCAGCAGCGAACGGAATGAACAGGGCCTGGGGGGCGAGCAGTACTTC. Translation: CASSERNEQGLGGEQYF.

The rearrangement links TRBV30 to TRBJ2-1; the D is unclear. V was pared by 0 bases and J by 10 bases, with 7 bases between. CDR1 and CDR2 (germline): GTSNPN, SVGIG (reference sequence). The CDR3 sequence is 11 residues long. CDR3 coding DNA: TGTGCCTGGAGTGTCTTGGGGGAGCAGTTCTTC. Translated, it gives CAWSVLGEQFF.

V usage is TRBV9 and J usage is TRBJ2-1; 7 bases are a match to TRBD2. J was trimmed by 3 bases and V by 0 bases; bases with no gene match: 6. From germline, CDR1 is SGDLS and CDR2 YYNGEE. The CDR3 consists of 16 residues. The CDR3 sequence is CASSVAERGYYNEQFF. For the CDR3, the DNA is TGTGCCAGCAGCGTAGCGGAGCGGGGATACTACAATGAGCAGTTCTTC.

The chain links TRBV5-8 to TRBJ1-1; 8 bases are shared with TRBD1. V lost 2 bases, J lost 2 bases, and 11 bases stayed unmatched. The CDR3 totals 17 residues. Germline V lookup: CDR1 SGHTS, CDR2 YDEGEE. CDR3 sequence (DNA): TGTGCCAGCAGCTTAGGACAGGGAGGTTCCCTTAACACTGAAGCTTTCTTT. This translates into CASSLGQGGSLNTEAFF.

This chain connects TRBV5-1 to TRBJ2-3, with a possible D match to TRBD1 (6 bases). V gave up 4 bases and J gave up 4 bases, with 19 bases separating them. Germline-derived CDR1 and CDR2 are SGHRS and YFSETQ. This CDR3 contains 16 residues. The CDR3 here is CASSITGIGSADTQYF. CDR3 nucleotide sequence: TGCGCCAGCAGCATTACAGGGATTGGGAGCGCAGATACGCAGTATTTT.

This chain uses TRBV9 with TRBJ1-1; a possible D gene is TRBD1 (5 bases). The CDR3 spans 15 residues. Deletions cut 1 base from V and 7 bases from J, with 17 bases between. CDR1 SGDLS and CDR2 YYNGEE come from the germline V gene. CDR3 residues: CASSVRAEGLSEAFF. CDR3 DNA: TGTGCCAGCAGCGTACGTGCAGAGGGGCTTAGTGAAGCTTTCTTT.

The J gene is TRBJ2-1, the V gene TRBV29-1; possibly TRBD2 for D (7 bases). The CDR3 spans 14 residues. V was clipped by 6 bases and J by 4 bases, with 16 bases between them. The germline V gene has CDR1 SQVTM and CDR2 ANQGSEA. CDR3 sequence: CSVQGGALYNEQFF. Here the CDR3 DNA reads TGCAGCGTCCAAGGGGGGGCCCTGTACAATGAGCAGTTCTTC.

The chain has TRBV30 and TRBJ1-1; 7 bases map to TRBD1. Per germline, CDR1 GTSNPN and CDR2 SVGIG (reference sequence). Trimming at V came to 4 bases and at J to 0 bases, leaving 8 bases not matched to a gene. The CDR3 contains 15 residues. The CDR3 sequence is CAWNKDRPLNTEAFF. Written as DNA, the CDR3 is TGTGCCTGGAATAAGGACAGGCCCTTGAACACTGAAGCTTTCTTT.

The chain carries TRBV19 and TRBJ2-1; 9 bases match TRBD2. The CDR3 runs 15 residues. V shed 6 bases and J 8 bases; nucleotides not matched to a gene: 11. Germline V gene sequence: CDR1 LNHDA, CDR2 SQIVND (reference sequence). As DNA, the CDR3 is TGTGCCAGTAGGGTGGCGGGGGGGCCCACGGATGAGCAGTTCTTC. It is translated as CASRVAGGPTDEQFF.

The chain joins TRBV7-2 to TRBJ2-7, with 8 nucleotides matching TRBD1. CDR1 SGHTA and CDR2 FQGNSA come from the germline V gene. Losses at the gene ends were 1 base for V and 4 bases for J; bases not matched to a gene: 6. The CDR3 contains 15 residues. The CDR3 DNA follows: TGTGCCAGCAGCTTAGAGGGACGGACAGGGTACGAGCAGTACTTC. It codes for CASSLEGRTGYEQYF.